This entry is about one T cell receptor beta chain. This CDR3 region has 15 residues. The trim removed 5 bases at V and 5 bases at J, leaving 8 bases unmatched. CDR1 is SEHNR and CDR2 is FQNEAQ in the germline V gene (reference sequence). The PCR had 60 Vbeta and 13 Jbeta primers. Profiling relied on immunoSEQ multiplex PCR, and the TCRdb table lists in-frame clones only, not all of them. Here the sample spans roughly 99,000 clones, 77% being singletons. The data derive from a study of cytomegalovirus exposure and HLA in healthy donors. This clonotype originated in a male donor in good health and CMV-seronegative. The chain has TRBV7-9 and TRBJ2-5; 10 bases match TRBD1. The sample was PBMCs. CDR3 DNA: TGTGCCAGCAGCCGGACAGGGGGGACGGGGGAGACCCAGTACTTC. Amino acid sequence: CASSRTGGTGETQYF.